This entry concerns a single TCR beta chain. Its specificity is unknown. This specimen comes from a study of T cells in localized non-small cell lung cancer. The method was immunoSEQ multiplex PCR; TCRdb's version includes in-frame clones alone and lacks a portion of them. This table has over 15,000 clones, roughly 90% appearing once. Study results and limitations: A denser population of T cells in blood accompanied longer overall survival.

This clonotype was sampled from a male donor older than 55 with stage II squamous cell lung carcinoma. The material was peripheral blood, obtained before any cancer treatment.

The DNA for the CDR3 is TGTGCCAGCAGTGGACAGGGGGCGCGGGATGAGCAGTTCTTC. Translation: CASSGQGARDEQFF. The gene calls are TRBV2 and TRBJ2-1, with 10 bases lining up with TRBD1. The V gene end was trimmed by 4 bases and the J gene end by 8 bases; junction bases not matched to a gene: 5. The germline CDR1 and CDR2 sequences are SNHLY and FYNNEI. The CDR3 loop spans 14 amino acids.